These T cell receptor beta chains were read from a single sample in a study of blood T cell repertoires in COVID-19. TCRdb keeps only in-frame clones here, not all; method: immunoSEQ multiplex PCR. The sample yields approximately 100,000 clones, about 80% seen once. Sequenced material: peripheral blood. All receptors come from a man between 65 and 85 years old with acute or convalescent COVID-19. Both conserved end residues are part of each CDR3. The D gene is left open where the match is weak. Part of the rows lack a size; the others show once, few, many or a class for expanded clones.

CDR3nt: TGCGCCAGCAGCCGTGACTATGGCGGGGGCGATGAGCAGTTCTTC
CDR3aa: CASSRDYGGGDEQFF
v_gene: TRBV5-1
j_gene: TRBJ2-1
abundance: NA
d_gene: NA

CDR3nt: TGTGCCAGCGTAAAGGATACAGGGCAGATTAACTATGGCTACACCTTC
CDR3aa: CASVKDTGQINYGYTF
v_gene: TRBV6-6
j_gene: TRBJ1-2
abundance: NA
d_gene: NA

CDR3nt: TGTGCCAGCAGCCATTATACGGGGGTCAACTATGGCTACACCTTC
CDR3aa: CASSHYTGVNYGYTF
v_gene: TRBV5-4
j_gene: TRBJ1-2
abundance: NA
d_gene: NA

CDR3nt: TGTGCCAGCAGTTTACGGGTAAGGACTGAAGCTTTCTTT
CDR3aa: CASSLRVRTEAFF
v_gene: TRBV6-6
j_gene: TRBJ1-1
abundance: NA
d_gene: NA

CDR3nt: TGCGCCAGCAGCTTCGGTGCTCTGAGCACAGATACGCAGTATTTT
CDR3aa: CASSFGALSTDTQYF
v_gene: TRBV5-1
j_gene: TRBJ2-3
abundance: once
d_gene: NA

CDR3nt: TGTGCCAGCAGCTTGGGATGGGCAAACAATGAGCAGTTCTTC
CDR3aa: CASSLGWANNEQFF
v_gene: TRBV5-6
j_gene: TRBJ2-1
abundance: NA
d_gene: NA

CDR3nt: TGTGCCAGCAGCCCAGGTTTGGTTTCTGGAAACACCATATATTTT
CDR3aa: CASSPGLVSGNTIYF
v_gene: TRBV3-1/TRBV3-2
j_gene: TRBJ1-3
abundance: NA
d_gene: NA

CDR3nt: TGTGCCAGCAGCTTCCGGGACAGGGTATATGGCTACACCTTC
CDR3aa: CASSFRDRVYGYTF
v_gene: TRBV5-6
j_gene: TRBJ1-2
abundance: NA
d_gene: TRBD1

CDR3nt: TGTGCCAGTAGTATAGCCAGGACTAGCGGGAGGAACACCGGGGAGCTGTTTTTT
CDR3aa: CASSIARTSGRNTGELFF
v_gene: TRBV19
j_gene: TRBJ2-2
abundance: NA
d_gene: TRBD2

CDR3nt: TGTGCCAGCACCCTACCTAGAAGGAACACTGAAGCTTTCTTT
CDR3aa: CASTLPRRNTEAFF
v_gene: TRBV6-5
j_gene: TRBJ1-1
abundance: NA
d_gene: NA

CDR3nt: TGTGCCAGCAGCTCCGGACTAGCAGGACGAATCGCCAATGAGCAGTTCTTC
CDR3aa: CASSSGLAGRIANEQFF
v_gene: TRBV7-2
j_gene: TRBJ2-1
abundance: NA
d_gene: TRBD2

CDR3nt: TGTGCCAGCAGTCGACAGGGACCCGGGGAGCTGTTTTTT
CDR3aa: CASSRQGPGELFF
v_gene: TRBV2
j_gene: TRBJ2-2
abundance: NA
d_gene: TRBD1

CDR3nt: TGTGCCAGCGGGAGGGCCCTTCAAGCAGATACGCAGTATTTT
CDR3aa: CASGRALQADTQYF
v_gene: TRBV19
j_gene: TRBJ2-3
abundance: once
d_gene: TRBD2

CDR3nt: TGTGCCAGCAGCGTTCGGACAGGCCATAATGAAAAACTGTTTTTT
CDR3aa: CASSVRTGHNEKLFF
v_gene: TRBV9
j_gene: TRBJ1-4
abundance: NA
d_gene: TRBD1

CDR3nt: TGCGCCAGCAGTGACGTCTCCTACGAGCAGTACTTC
CDR3aa: CASSDVSYEQYF
v_gene: TRBV10-1
j_gene: TRBJ2-7
abundance: NA
d_gene: NA

CDR3nt: TGTGCCAGCAGCGTAGGCGGACAGGGAAACATTCAGTACTTC
CDR3aa: CASSVGGQGNIQYF
v_gene: TRBV9
j_gene: TRBJ2-4
abundance: NA
d_gene: TRBD1

CDR3nt: TGTGCCAGCAGCTCCCGTGGACAGGGGCCGAATTCACCCCTCCACTTT
CDR3aa: CASSSRGQGPNSPLHF
v_gene: TRBV7-2
j_gene: TRBJ1-6
abundance: NA
d_gene: TRBD1

CDR3nt: TGTGCCAGCTCACCAAGGGGGACCCAAGAGACCCAGTACTTC
CDR3aa: CASSPRGTQETQYF
v_gene: TRBV18
j_gene: TRBJ2-5
abundance: NA
d_gene: NA

CDR3nt: TGTGCCAGCAGTTTAGGGGGCTCCGGGGCCAACGTCCTGACTTTC
CDR3aa: CASSLGGSGANVLTF
v_gene: TRBV11-2
j_gene: TRBJ2-6
abundance: NA
d_gene: TRBD1

CDR3nt: TGTGCCAGTACCACTCCGACAGGGGTCAATCAGCCCCAGCATTTT
CDR3aa: CASTTPTGVNQPQHF
v_gene: TRBV19
j_gene: TRBJ1-5
abundance: once
d_gene: TRBD1

CDR3nt: TGTGCCAGTAAGGGGCCGGACTATAGCAATCAGCCCCAGCATTTT
CDR3aa: CASKGPDYSNQPQHF
v_gene: TRBV19
j_gene: TRBJ1-5
abundance: few
d_gene: NA

CDR3nt: TGCAGCGCGGGACAGATTAAAGAGACCCAGTACTTC
CDR3aa: CSAGQIKETQYF
v_gene: TRBV29-1
j_gene: TRBJ2-5
abundance: NA
d_gene: TRBD1

CDR3nt: TGTGCCAGCTCGGTGGGAGAAGAGACCCAGTACTTC
CDR3aa: CASSVGEETQYF
v_gene: TRBV18
j_gene: TRBJ2-5
abundance: NA
d_gene: NA

CDR3nt: TGTGCCAGCAGCCCACGTTTTTCGGGGAGGAATGAGCAGTTCTTC
CDR3aa: CASSPRFSGRNEQFF
v_gene: TRBV7-3
j_gene: TRBJ2-1
abundance: few
d_gene: NA

CDR3nt: TGTGCCAGCAGTGAATCAGGAAACACCATATATTTT
CDR3aa: CASSESGNTIYF
v_gene: TRBV6-1
j_gene: TRBJ1-3
abundance: NA
d_gene: NA

CDR3nt: TGTGCCAGCTCACCACGACAGGGGGTTTACGAGCAGTACTTC
CDR3aa: CASSPRQGVYEQYF
v_gene: TRBV18
j_gene: TRBJ2-7
abundance: many
d_gene: TRBD1

CDR3nt: TGTGCCAGCAGCCTAAATAGCGGGGGGAACACCGGGGAGCTGTTTTTT
CDR3aa: CASSLNSGGNTGELFF
v_gene: TRBV3-1/TRBV3-2
j_gene: TRBJ2-2
abundance: NA
d_gene: TRBD2

CDR3nt: TGTGCCAGCAGTGAGGTGGGGACAGGAGGAAACACCATATATTTT
CDR3aa: CASSEVGTGGNTIYF
v_gene: TRBV6-1
j_gene: TRBJ1-3
abundance: NA
d_gene: TRBD1

CDR3nt: TGTGCCAGCAGCCCGACCGGGACTGGGAACGAGCAGTACTTC
CDR3aa: CASSPTGTGNEQYF
v_gene: TRBV6-5
j_gene: TRBJ2-7
abundance: many
d_gene: NA

CDR3nt: TGCGCCAGCAGCCAGGACCGGGACACTTACAATGAGCAGTTCTTC
CDR3aa: CASSQDRDTYNEQFF
v_gene: TRBV4-3
j_gene: TRBJ2-1
abundance: NA
d_gene: NA

CDR3nt: TGTGCCAGCTCACCACCGTCACGGGGATCCTACGAGCAGTACTTC
CDR3aa: CASSPPSRGSYEQYF
v_gene: TRBV18
j_gene: TRBJ2-7
abundance: NA
d_gene: NA

CDR3nt: TGTGCCAGCAGTCCTCGGACCAATTCGGGCCGAGGGACTGAAGCTTTCTTT
CDR3aa: CASSPRTNSGRGTEAFF
v_gene: TRBV28
j_gene: TRBJ1-1
abundance: NA
d_gene: NA

CDR3nt: TGTGCCTGGACACGAGGAAACACCGGGGAGCTGTTTTTT
CDR3aa: CAWTRGNTGELFF
v_gene: TRBV30
j_gene: TRBJ2-2
abundance: NA
d_gene: NA

CDR3nt: TGTGCCAGCAGGCGTCAGAGGGGGGGCTACGAGCAGTACTTC
CDR3aa: CASRRQRGGYEQYF
v_gene: TRBV28
j_gene: TRBJ2-7
abundance: NA
d_gene: NA

CDR3nt: TGTGCCAGCAGTCTCAGTCGGAACACTGAAGCTTTCTTT
CDR3aa: CASSLSRNTEAFF
v_gene: TRBV6-5
j_gene: TRBJ1-1
abundance: NA
d_gene: NA

CDR3nt: TGCGCCAGCAGCTTAAGCGGGGGGGCCGCCGGTGAGCAGTTCTTC
CDR3aa: CASSLSGGAAGEQFF
v_gene: TRBV5-1
j_gene: TRBJ2-1
abundance: NA
d_gene: TRBD2

CDR3nt: TGCGCCAGCAGCCGTCAACACCCACTAAGTGAAAAACTGTTTTTT
CDR3aa: CASSRQHPLSEKLFF
v_gene: TRBV4-3
j_gene: TRBJ1-4
abundance: NA
d_gene: NA

CDR3nt: TGTGCCAGCAGCCCTACTAGCGGGGCAGATACGCAGTATTTT
CDR3aa: CASSPTSGADTQYF
v_gene: TRBV11-3
j_gene: TRBJ2-3
abundance: NA
d_gene: TRBD2

CDR3nt: TGTGCCACCAGTGACCCCGGACAGCAAGAGACCCAGTACTTC
CDR3aa: CATSDPGQQETQYF
v_gene: TRBV24-1
j_gene: TRBJ2-5
abundance: NA
d_gene: NA

CDR3nt: TGCAGCGCAGGCGACAGGGAGGCTAAAAATGGCTACACCTTC
CDR3aa: CSAGDREAKNGYTF
v_gene: TRBV29-1
j_gene: TRBJ1-2
abundance: NA
d_gene: TRBD1

CDR3nt: TGTGCCAGCAGTTACTCACCGACTAGCTCAGATACGCAGTATTTT
CDR3aa: CASSYSPTSSDTQYF
v_gene: TRBV6-5
j_gene: TRBJ2-3
abundance: NA
d_gene: TRBD2

CDR3nt: TGTGCCTGGGACAAAACTAGCGGGAGGTTCAATGAGCAGTTCTTC
CDR3aa: CAWDKTSGRFNEQFF
v_gene: TRBV30
j_gene: TRBJ2-1
abundance: NA
d_gene: TRBD2